The 27 T cell receptor beta chains presented below share a single source sample, sequenced in a study of shared clonotypes between healthy human individuals. Clones were read by immunoSEQ multiplex PCR, and TCRdb kept only the in-frame ones, dropping some. Of some 1 million clones in the sample, roughly 70% are singletons; the top ten hold approximately 1.5%. The sequenced sample was memory CD4+ T cells sorted from blood. Stated subset: CD45RA-negative fraction. Receptors originate from a man aged 18 to 30 in good health.

The chain uses TRBV5-1 and TRBJ2-2, with 10 bases aligning to TRBD1. Trimming cost V 4 bases and J 6 bases; bases outside gene matches: 12. Germline-derived CDR1 and CDR2 are SGHRS and YFSETQ. The CDR3 sequence is 17 residues long. Here the CDR3 reads CASSLDRPGQGSGELFF. The DNA of the CDR3 is TGCGCCAGCAGCCTAGACCGACCGGGACAGGGGTCCGGGGAGCTGTTTTTT.

The CDR3 loop reads CASSTTGTVNTEAFF. The CDR3 nucleotides read TGTGCCAGCAGCACAACCGGGACAGTGAACACTGAAGCTTTCTTT. The V and J genes are TRBV11-2 and TRBJ1-1, with 7 bases identical to TRBD1. The junction had 6 bases not matched to a gene; V was cut back by 5 bases and J by 0 bases. Looked up from germline, CDR1 is SGHAT and CDR2 is FQNNGV. This CDR3 region has 15 residues.

The chain links TRBV15 to TRBJ2-5; no definite D call. V shed 0 bases and J shed 7 bases, with 6 bases lying between them. This CDR3 is built from 12 residues. The germline CDR1 and CDR2 sequences are LNHNV and YYDKDF (reference sequence). CDR3: CATSRDLGTQYF. DNA of the CDR3: TGTGCCACCAGCAGAGATCTCGGGACCCAGTACTTC.

This clone was seen ten or more times. The CDR3 bases are TGTGCCAGCAGTCCCTCGGGAGGGGTAGATCAGCCCCAGCATTTT. It is translated as CASSPSGGVDQPQHF. This chain links TRBV6-4 with TRBJ1-5; D might be TRBD1 (5 bases). Trimming shortened V by 5 bases and J by 5 bases, and 16 bases separated the two germline ends. Germline V gene sequence: CDR1 MRHNA, CDR2 SNTAGT. This CDR3 region has 15 residues.

This chain joins TRBV7-9 and TRBJ1-4; 7 nucleotides line up with TRBD1. The CDR3 consists of 16 residues. Germline-derived CDR1 and CDR2 are SEHNR and FQNEAQ (reference sequence). V trimming: 3 bases; J trimming: 2 bases; junction bases outside the gene matches: 6. The CDR3 region has the DNA TGTGCCAGCAGCTTGGCCGGGACAGTCACTAATGAAAAACTGTTTTTT. This translates into CASSLAGTVTNEKLFF.

This clone was found once. This chain links TRBV15 with TRBJ2-4; weak D call: TRBD1 (5 bases). Germline V gene lookup returns CDR1 LNHNV and CDR2 YYDKDF (reference sequence). This CDR3 comprises 16 residues. The germline V and J ends were trimmed by 0 bases and 3 bases, with 12 bases remaining between them. This chain's CDR3 is CATSRDQGSDKNIQYF. The CDR3 DNA reads as TGTGCCACCAGCAGAGATCAGGGATCGGACAAAAACATTCAGTACTTC.

The rearrangement uses TRBV7-8 and TRBJ1-5; D may be TRBD1 (5 bases). This CDR3 contains 14 residues. Trimming removed 6 bases at V and 7 bases at J, with 16 bases between. The V gene's germline CDR1 is SGHVS and CDR2 FQNEAQ. This CDR3 is CASSPAGGWQPQHF. The CDR3 bases are TGTGCCAGCAGTCCGGCGGGGGGGTGGCAGCCCCAGCATTTT.

This rearrangement joins TRBV6-6 to TRBJ2-3, with a weak D call TRBD1 (5 bases). Per germline, CDR1 MNHNY and CDR2 SVGAGI (reference sequence). There are 15 residues in the CDR3. The ends were cut back, 2 bases at V and 0 bases at J, with 9 bases in the middle. The CDR3 region is CASSYQGSSTDTQYF. Written as DNA, the CDR3 is TGTGCCAGCAGTTACCAGGGCTCTAGCACAGATACGCAGTATTTT.

Regarding this clone: The same CDR3 also results from other DNA sequences found in this sample. The chain has TRBV20-1 and TRBJ2-7; D gene unclear. Trimming took 3 bases from V and 3 from J, leaving 6 bases between them. The CDR3 totals 11 residues. Germline V CDR1 and CDR2: DFQATT, SNEGSKA (reference sequence). CDR3 protein: CSASLSYEQYF. DNA for the CDR3: TGCAGTGCTAGTCTCAGCTACGAGCAGTACTTC.

This clone was seen once. The rearrangement links TRBV9 to TRBJ1-1, with D maybe TRBD1 (5 bases). The V end lost 0 bases, the J end lost 6 bases, and 15 bases lay between the germline ends. The CDR3 is 15 residues long. Germline values: CDR1 SGDLS, CDR2 YYNGEE. As DNA, the CDR3 is TGTGCCAGCAGCGTAGCTGAGTCAGGGTGGTCTGAAGCTTTCTTT. This translates into CASSVAESGWSEAFF.

The J gene is TRBJ1-3, the V gene TRBV9; D gene ambiguous. In germline, CDR1 is SGDLS, CDR2 YYNGEE. V gave up 0 bases and J gave up 4 bases, with 14 bases separating them. CDR3 length equals 16 residues. As DNA, the CDR3 is TGTGCCAGCAGCGTAGTGGCAGCGGGTGCGGGAAACACCATATATTTT. It is translated as CASSVVAAGAGNTIYF.

A word on this clone: This sequence may be a read error, since a much larger clone differs from it by one base. This sequence joins TRBV7-9 and TRBJ2-7; 7 bases match TRBD1. The CDR3 has 13 amino acids. V trimming: 3 bases; J trimming: 2 bases; junction bases outside the gene matches: 1. CDR1 is SEHNR and CDR2 is FQNEAQ in the germline V gene (reference sequence). CDR3 DNA sequence: TGTGCCAGCAGCTTGACAGGGACCTACGAGCAGTACTTC. The encoded protein is CASSLTGTYEQYF.

This clone was seen a handful of times. The chain is built from TRBV9 and TRBJ2-2; no definite D call. Germline values: CDR1 SGDLS, CDR2 YYNGEE. Trimming left V 0 bases short and J 6 bases short, with 12 bases between. The CDR3 contains 15 residues. DNA of the CDR3: TGTGCCAGCAGCGTAGCTGTCGGGTGGGCCGGGGAGCTGTTTTTT. It specifies CASSVAVGWAGELFF.

The chain recombines TRBV7-2 with TRBJ2-7, with no clear D. CDR3 length: 14 residues. Trimming stripped 4 bases from V and 2 bases from J, with 12 bases between. The V gene's germline CDR1 is SGHTA and CDR2 FQGNSA. CDR3 sequence reads: CASSSPTVPYEQYF. The CDR3, as DNA: TGTGCCAGCAGCTCGCCTACGGTACCCTACGAGCAGTACTTC.

In this sample, this clone turned up a few times. The conserved final phenylalanine or tryptophan is absent from the CDR3, which likely points to a read error. Because the CDR3's place on the DNA is in doubt, the DNA is left out and the CDR3 is given as listed by TCRdb. The chain uses TRBV2 and TRBJ1-1; TRBD1, the D gene given by the table, was not confirmed from the DNA. Germline lookup yields CDR1 SNHLY and CDR2 FYNNEI. The CDR3 contains 11 residues when both ends are counted. The CDR3: CASSEVQGPRS.

This sequence joins TRBV5-1 and TRBJ1-4; D is unclear. CDR3 size: 16 residues. The germline V and J ends were trimmed by 0 bases and 2 bases, with 11 bases remaining between them. Germline V gene sequence: CDR1 SGHRS, CDR2 YFSETQ. This CDR3 reads CASSLAVAGTNEKLFF. For the CDR3, the DNA is TGCGCCAGCAGCTTGGCAGTGGCGGGTACTAATGAAAAACTGTTTTTT. Looking up the rest from reference TRBV5-1 and TRBJ1-4 gives the full variable domain: KAGVTQTPRYLIKTRGQQVTLSCSPISGHRSVSWYQQTPGQGLQFLFEYFSETQRNKGNFPGRFSGRQFSNSRSEMNVSTLELGDSALYLCASSLAVAGTNEKLFFGSGTQLSVL.

The J gene is TRBJ2-5, the V gene TRBV7-9, with D perhaps TRBD1 (6 bases). Germline V gene data show CDR1 as SEHNR and CDR2 as FQNEAQ (reference sequence). The V and J ends lost 3 bases and 4 bases respectively, with 9 bases between them. The CDR3 has 13 residues. Here the CDR3 reads CASSLLQGETQYF. CDR3 nucleotide sequence: TGTGCCAGCAGCTTGTTACAGGGAGAGACCCAGTACTTC.

This chain connects TRBV27 to TRBJ1-2; D is uncertain. The CDR3 runs 13 residues. With 8 bases removed from V and 6 bases from J, the gap between germline ends came to 16 bases. CDR1 and CDR2 from the germline V gene are MNHEY and SMNVEV (reference sequence). DNA of the CDR3: TGTGCCAGCTCCCCCCGGGGTAGGGATGGCTACACCTTC. This encodes CASSPRGRDGYTF.

In its sample, this clone was seen once. Other DNA sequences from this sample encode an identical CDR3 as well. The chain joins TRBV18 to TRBJ1-2, with a possible D match to TRBD1 (6 bases). Germline CDR1 and CDR2: KGHSH and LQKENI. V was cut by 3 bases and J by 3 bases, with 8 bases left in between. This CDR3 spans 13 amino acids. CDR3 sequence reads: CASSPSGDYGYTF. The CDR3 nucleotides read TGTGCCAGCTCACCGTCAGGGGACTATGGCTACACCTTC.

This clone was detected once. V gene TRBV18 combines with J gene TRBJ2-5; D is possibly TRBD1 (6 bases). The CDR3 is made up of 14 amino acids. V was pared by 3 bases and J by 5 bases, with 13 bases between. The germline CDR1 and CDR2 sequences are KGHSH and LQKENI. CDR3 nucleotide sequence: TGTGCCAGCTCACCGATTGGGGGCTTGGAGACCCAGTACTTC. Translated: CASSPIGGLETQYF.

This chain links TRBV28 with TRBJ2-1, with D possibly matching TRBD1 (6 bases). This CDR3 is 13 amino acids long. Trimming took off 5 bases at V and 10 bases at J, with 15 bases between the two ends. The V gene's germline CDR1 is MDHEN and CDR2 SYDVKM. CDR3: CASSLTQGREQFF. The CDR3 nucleotides read TGTGCCAGCAGTCTGACACAGGGTCGCGAGCAGTTCTTC. Complete variable domain (other parts from reference TRBV28 and TRBJ2-1): DVKVTQSSRYLVKRTGEKVFLECVQDMDHENMFWYRQDPGLGLRLIYFSYDVKMKEKGDIPEGYSVSREKKERFSLILESASTNQTSMYLCASSLTQGREQFFGPGTRLTVL.

There are a few counts of this clone. This rearrangement joins TRBV14 to TRBJ1-3; D uncertain. The V gene lost 0 bases and the J gene lost 11 bases, with 8 bases spanning the gap. The germline gives CDR1 SGHDN, CDR2 FVKESK. The CDR3 extends over 12 amino acids. The DNA for the CDR3 is TGTGCCAGCAGCCAAGATCGGCCTCCCATATATTTT. Amino acids: CASSQDRPPIYF.

This chain joins TRBV7-8 and TRBJ2-3; the match to TRBD2 covers 9 bases. Germline V gives CDR1 SGHVS, CDR2 FQNEAQ. Trimming cost V 6 bases and J 7 bases; bases outside gene matches: 11. This CDR3 spans 15 amino acids. The CDR3 sequence is CASSRRAGGPYTQYF. CDR3 bases: TGTGCCAGCAGTCGGAGGGCGGGGGGGCCGTATACGCAGTATTTT.

This rearrangement joins TRBV9 to TRBJ1-2; no definite D call. Germline assignment: CDR1 SGDLS and CDR2 YYNGEE. The V end was cut by 4 bases, the J end by 7 bases, with 11 bases between. The CDR3 is 12 residues long. CDR3 nucleotides: TGTGCCAGCAGCCTAGATGGTGCTGGCTACACCTTC. Encoded protein: CASSLDGAGYTF.

The rearrangement joins TRBV9 to TRBJ1-2, with a possible D match to TRBD1 (5 bases). This CDR3 contains 14 residues. The V end was cut by 4 bases, the J end by 3 bases, with 13 bases between. Germline values: CDR1 SGDLS, CDR2 YYNGEE. DNA for the CDR3: TGTGCCAGCAGCTCCCACGGAGGGGACTATGGCTACACCTTC. Amino acid sequence: CASSSHGGDYGYTF.

The chain has TRBV5-5 and TRBJ2-1, with 8 positions matching TRBD2. The V segment lost 0 bases and the J segment 6 bases; nucleotides outside the gene matches: 5. Germline V gene sequence: CDR1 SGHKS, CDR2 YYEKEE (reference sequence). CDR3 length: 15 residues. CDR3 amino acids: CASSLGAGVPNEQFF. CDR3 bases: TGTGCCAGCAGCTTGGGAGCGGGAGTACCCAATGAGCAGTTCTTC.

The rearrangement links TRBV5-5 to TRBJ1-1; D call uncertain. This CDR3 comprises 14 residues. CDR1 SGHKS and CDR2 YYEKEE come from the germline V gene (reference sequence). V was clipped by 5 bases and J by 0 bases, with 11 bases between them. CDR3 coding DNA: TGTGCCAGCAGGTCGGTCGGTGTGAACACTGAAGCTTTCTTT. Translated, it gives CASRSVGVNTEAFF. Combining the CDR3 with reference TRBV5-5 and TRBJ1-1 gives the whole variable domain DAGVTQSPTHLIKTRGQQVTLRCSPISGHKSVSWYQQVLGQGPQFIFQYYEKEERGRGNFPDRFSARQFPNYSSELNVNALLLGDSALYLCASRSVGVNTEAFFGQGTRLTVV.